This T cell receptor (beta chain) comes out of a study of blood T cell repertoires in COVID-19. Study-wide background: From the United States, Italy and Spain came samples of acute and convalescent COVID-19. Sample material is recorded as cDNA or gDNA derived from T cells, B-cell-depleted T cells, or PBMCs.

Under the authors' procedure: Estimates of nucleated cell counts were drawn from the amplification of reference gene primers. Here immunoSEQ multiplex PCR was the method, and the copy in TCRdb shows in-frame clones only, minus some. V and J calls and clone size come straight from that table; D and trimming were deduced from the DNA. Of roughly 63,000 clones listed, roughly nine tenths were seen once; the top ten hold 2.5% to 3%. Germline V CDR1 and CDR2: SGHRS, YFSETQ. V lost 2 bases to trimming and J lost 3 bases, with 8 bases between them. The CDR3 has 13 amino acids. V and J are TRBV5-1 and TRBJ1-1; a possible D gene is TRBD1 (6 bases). This sequence originates from a man between 45 and 60 years old with acute or convalescent COVID-19. The sample was peripheral blood. The DNA for the CDR3 is TGCGCCAGCAGCTTACAGGGTGACACTGAAGCTTTCTTT. It is translated as CASSLQGDTEAFF.